This TCR beta chain comes out of a study of Tregs in tolerant kidney transplant recipients. Sequencing used immunoSEQ multiplex PCR; TCRdb keeps in-frame clones, though not all of them. The sample has under 300,000 clones, about 86% seen once. The TCR comes from a human donor in good health. The sequenced sample consisted of CD4+ T cells from blood.

The CDR3 spells CASSEWGVSSYNEQFF. CDR3 sequence (DNA): TGTGCCAGCAGTGAATGGGGGGTTAGCTCCTACAATGAGCAGTTCTTC. This chain uses TRBV2 with TRBJ2-1; D may be TRBD2 (6 bases). V was clipped by 2 bases and J by 0 bases, with 11 bases between them. The CDR3 spans 16 residues. Germline V gene lookup returns CDR1 SNHLY and CDR2 FYNNEI.